This T cell receptor beta chain was retrieved from a study of T cell changes during pregnancy in multiple sclerosis. Clones were sequenced by immunoSEQ multiplex PCR, and TCRdb holds only the in-frame ones, with some missing. The repertoire consists of 25,000 to 30,000 clones, with just over 90% occurring once and the leading ten covering 5% to 6%. The CDR3 totals 13 residues. The V gene's germline CDR1 is MNHNY and CDR2 SVGAGI (reference sequence). V lost 2 bases, J lost 4 bases, and 8 bases lay in between. Here the sequenced sample was CD8+ T cells from peripheral blood mononuclear cells, taken before pregnancy. The clonotype originates from a female donor with multiple sclerosis, enrolled in a pregnancy study. This chain connects TRBV6-6 to TRBJ2-5, with a weak D call TRBD1 (5 bases). The CDR3 DNA reads TGTGCCAGCAGTTACGGACATCCAGAGACCCAGTACTTC. Protein sequence: CASSYGHPETQYF.